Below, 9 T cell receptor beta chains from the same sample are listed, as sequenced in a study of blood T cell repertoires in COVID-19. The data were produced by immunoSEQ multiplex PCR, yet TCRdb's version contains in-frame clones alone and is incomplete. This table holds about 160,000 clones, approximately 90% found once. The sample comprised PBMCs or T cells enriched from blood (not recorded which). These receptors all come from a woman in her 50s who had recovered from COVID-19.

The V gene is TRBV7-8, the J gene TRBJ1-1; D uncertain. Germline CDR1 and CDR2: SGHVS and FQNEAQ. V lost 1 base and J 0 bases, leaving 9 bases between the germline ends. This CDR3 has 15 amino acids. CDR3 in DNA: TGTGCCAGCAGCTTAGTCGAGGGATTGAACACTGAAGCTTTCTTT. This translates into CASSLVEGLNTEAFF.

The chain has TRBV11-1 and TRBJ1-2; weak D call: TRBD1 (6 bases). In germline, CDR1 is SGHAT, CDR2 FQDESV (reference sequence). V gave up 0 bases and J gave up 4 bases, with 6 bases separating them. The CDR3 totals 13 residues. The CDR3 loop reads CASSLADSYGYTF. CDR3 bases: TGTGCCAGCAGCTTAGCGGACAGCTATGGCTACACCTTC.

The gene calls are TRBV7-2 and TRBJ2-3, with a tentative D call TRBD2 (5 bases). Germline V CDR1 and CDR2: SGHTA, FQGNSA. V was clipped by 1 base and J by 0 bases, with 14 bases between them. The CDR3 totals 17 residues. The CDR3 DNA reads TGTGCCAGCAGCTTAGGAGGTCGGGGTTATAGCACAGATACGCAGTATTTT. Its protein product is CASSLGGRGYSTDTQYF.

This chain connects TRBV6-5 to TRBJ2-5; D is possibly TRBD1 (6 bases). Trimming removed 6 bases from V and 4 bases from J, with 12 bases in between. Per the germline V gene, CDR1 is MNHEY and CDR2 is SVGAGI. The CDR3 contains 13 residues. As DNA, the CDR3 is TGTGCCAGCAGAACCACAGGGTTAGAGACCCAGTACTTC. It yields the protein CASRTTGLETQYF.

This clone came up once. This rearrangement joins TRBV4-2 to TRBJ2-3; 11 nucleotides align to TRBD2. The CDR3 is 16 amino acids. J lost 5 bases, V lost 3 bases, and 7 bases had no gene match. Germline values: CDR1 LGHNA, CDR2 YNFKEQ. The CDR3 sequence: CASSQGTSGGGDTQYF. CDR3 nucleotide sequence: TGTGCCAGCAGCCAGGGAACTAGCGGGGGAGGAGATACGCAGTATTTT.

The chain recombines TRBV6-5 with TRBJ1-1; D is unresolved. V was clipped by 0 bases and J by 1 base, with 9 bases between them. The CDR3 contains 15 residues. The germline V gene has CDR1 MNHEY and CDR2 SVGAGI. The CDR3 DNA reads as TGTGCCAGCAGTTACTCACCGGTCACGAACACTGAAGCTTTCTTT. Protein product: CASSYSPVTNTEAFF.

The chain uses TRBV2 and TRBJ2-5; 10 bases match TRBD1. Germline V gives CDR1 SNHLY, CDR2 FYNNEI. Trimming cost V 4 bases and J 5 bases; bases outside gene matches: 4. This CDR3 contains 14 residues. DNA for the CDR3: TGTGCCAGCAGTGCGACAGGGGGCTATGAGACCCAGTACTTC. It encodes CASSATGGYETQYF. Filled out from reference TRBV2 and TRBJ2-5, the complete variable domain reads EPEVTQTPSHQVTQMGQEVILRCVPISNHLYFYWYRQILGQKVEFLVSFYNNEISEKSEIFDDQFSVERPDGSNFTLKIRSTKLEDSAMYFCASSATGGYETQYFGPGTRLLVL.

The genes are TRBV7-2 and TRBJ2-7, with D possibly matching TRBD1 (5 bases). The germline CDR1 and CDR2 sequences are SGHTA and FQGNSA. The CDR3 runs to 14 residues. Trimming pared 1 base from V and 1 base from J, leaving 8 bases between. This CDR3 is CASSLDRLSYEQYF. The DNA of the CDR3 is TGTGCCAGCAGCTTAGACAGGTTGTCCTACGAGCAGTACTTC.

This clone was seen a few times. In DNA, the CDR3 is TGTGCCAGCAGCCTCCCCCCCCAGCCCCAGCATTTT. Protein product: CASSLPPQPQHF. The rearrangement links TRBV2 to TRBJ1-5; D unclear. Germline V gene sequence: CDR1 SNHLY, CDR2 FYNNEI. CDR3 size: 12 residues. The germline V and J ends were trimmed by 6 bases and 7 bases, with 10 bases remaining between them.